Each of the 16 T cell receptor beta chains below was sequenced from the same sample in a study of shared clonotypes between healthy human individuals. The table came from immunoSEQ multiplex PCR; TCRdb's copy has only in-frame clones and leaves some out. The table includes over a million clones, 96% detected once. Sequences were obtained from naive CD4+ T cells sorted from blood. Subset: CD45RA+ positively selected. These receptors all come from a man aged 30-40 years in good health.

This chain's CDR3 is CASSLGGLAGTGELFF. The CDR3 DNA reads as TGCGCCAGCAGCTTGGGTGGACTAGCGGGGACCGGGGAGCTGTTTTTT. The rearrangement links TRBV5-1 to TRBJ2-2; 12 bases are a match to TRBD2. The V and J ends lost 0 bases and 5 bases, in that order; junction bases with no gene match: 2. This CDR3 has 16 residues. Germline V gives CDR1 SGHRS, CDR2 YFSETQ. The full variable domain, its missing parts supplied by reference TRBV5-1 and TRBJ2-2, is KAGVTQTPRYLIKTRGQQVTLSCSPISGHRSVSWYQQTPGQGLQFLFEYFSETQRNKGNFPGRFSGRQFSNSRSEMNVSTLELGDSALYLCASSLGGLAGTGELFFGEGSRLTVL.

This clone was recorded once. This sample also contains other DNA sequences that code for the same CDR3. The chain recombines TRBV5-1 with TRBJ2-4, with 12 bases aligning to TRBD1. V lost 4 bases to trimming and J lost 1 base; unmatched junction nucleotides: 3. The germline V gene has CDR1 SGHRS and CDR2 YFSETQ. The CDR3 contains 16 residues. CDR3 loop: CASSTGQGAAKNIQYF. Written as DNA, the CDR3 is TGCGCCAGCAGCACGGGACAGGGGGCCGCCAAAAACATTCAGTACTTC.

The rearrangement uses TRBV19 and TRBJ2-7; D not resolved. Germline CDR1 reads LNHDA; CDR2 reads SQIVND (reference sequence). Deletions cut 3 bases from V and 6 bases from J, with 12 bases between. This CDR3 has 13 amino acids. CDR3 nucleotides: TGTGCCAGTAGTATTGTCACTCTGAGCGAGCAGTACTTC. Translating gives CASSIVTLSEQYF. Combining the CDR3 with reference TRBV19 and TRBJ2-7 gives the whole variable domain DGGITQSPKYLFRKEGQNVTLSCEQNLNHDAMYWYRQDPGQGLRLIYYSQIVNDFQKGDIAEGYSVSREKKESFPLTVTSAQKNPTAFYLCASSIVTLSEQYFGPGTRLTVT.

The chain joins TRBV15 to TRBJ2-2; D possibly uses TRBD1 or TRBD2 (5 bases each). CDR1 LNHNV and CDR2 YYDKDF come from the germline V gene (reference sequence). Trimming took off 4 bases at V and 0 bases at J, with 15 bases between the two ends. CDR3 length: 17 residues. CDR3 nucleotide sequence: TGTGCCACCAGCATACGGGGCGGCAGGGCGAACACCGGGGAGCTGTTTTTT. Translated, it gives CATSIRGGRANTGELFF.

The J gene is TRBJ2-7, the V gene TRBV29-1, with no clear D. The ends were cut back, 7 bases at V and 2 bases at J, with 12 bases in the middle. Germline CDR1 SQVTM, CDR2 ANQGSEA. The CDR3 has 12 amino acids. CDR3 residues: CSGSVAPYEQYF. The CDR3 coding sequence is TGCAGCGGATCAGTTGCTCCCTACGAGCAGTACTTC.

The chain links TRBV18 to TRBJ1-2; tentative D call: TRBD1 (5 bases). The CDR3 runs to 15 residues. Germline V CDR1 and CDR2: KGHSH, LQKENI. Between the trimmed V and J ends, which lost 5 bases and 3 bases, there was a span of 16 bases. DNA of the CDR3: TGTGCCAGCTCATTCAATTGGGGCAGGGACTATGGCTACACCTTC. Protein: CASSFNWGRDYGYTF.

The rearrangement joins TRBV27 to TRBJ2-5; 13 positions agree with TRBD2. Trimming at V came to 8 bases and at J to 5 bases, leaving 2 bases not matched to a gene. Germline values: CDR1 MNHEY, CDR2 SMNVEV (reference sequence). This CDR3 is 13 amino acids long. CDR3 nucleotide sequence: TGTGCCAGCGGACTAGCGGGAGTGGAGACCCAGTACTTC. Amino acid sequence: CASGLAGVETQYF.

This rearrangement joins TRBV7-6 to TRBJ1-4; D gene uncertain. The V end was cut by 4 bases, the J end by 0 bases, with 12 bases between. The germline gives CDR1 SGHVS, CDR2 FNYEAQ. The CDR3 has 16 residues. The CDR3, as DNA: TGTGCCAGCAGCTCCCGACATGGCGCAACTAATGAAAAACTGTTTTTT. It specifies CASSSRHGATNEKLFF.

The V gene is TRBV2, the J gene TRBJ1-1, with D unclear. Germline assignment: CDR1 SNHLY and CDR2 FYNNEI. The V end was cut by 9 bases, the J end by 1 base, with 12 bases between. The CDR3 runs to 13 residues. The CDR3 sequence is CASRGQTNTEAFF. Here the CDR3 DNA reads TGTGCCAGTAGAGGGCAGACGAACACTGAAGCTTTCTTT.

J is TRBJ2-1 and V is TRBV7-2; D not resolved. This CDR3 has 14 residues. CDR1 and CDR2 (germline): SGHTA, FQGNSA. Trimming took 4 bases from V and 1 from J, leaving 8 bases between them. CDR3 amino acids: CASSSYRSYNEQFF. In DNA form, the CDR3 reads TGTGCCAGCAGCTCGTATCGGTCCTACAATGAGCAGTTCTTC. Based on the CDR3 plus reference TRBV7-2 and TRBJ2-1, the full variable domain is GAGVSQSPSNKVTEKGKDVELRCDPISGHTALYWYRQSLGQGLEFLIYFQGNSAPDKSGLPSDRFSAERTGGSVSTLTIQRTQQEDSAVYLCASSSYRSYNEQFFGPGTRLTVL.

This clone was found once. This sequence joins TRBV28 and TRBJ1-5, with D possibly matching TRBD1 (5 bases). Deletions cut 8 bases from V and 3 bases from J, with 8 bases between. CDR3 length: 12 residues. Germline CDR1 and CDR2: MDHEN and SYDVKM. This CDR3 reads CASGQINQPQHF. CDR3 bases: TGTGCCAGCGGACAAATCAATCAGCCCCAGCATTTT.

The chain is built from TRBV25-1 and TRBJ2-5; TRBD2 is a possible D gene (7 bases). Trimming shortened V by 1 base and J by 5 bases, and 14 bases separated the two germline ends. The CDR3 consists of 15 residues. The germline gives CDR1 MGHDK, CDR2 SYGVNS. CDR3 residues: CASSELGGGKETQYF. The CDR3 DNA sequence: TGTGCCAGCAGTGAATTAGGGGGGGGAAAGGAGACCCAGTACTTC.

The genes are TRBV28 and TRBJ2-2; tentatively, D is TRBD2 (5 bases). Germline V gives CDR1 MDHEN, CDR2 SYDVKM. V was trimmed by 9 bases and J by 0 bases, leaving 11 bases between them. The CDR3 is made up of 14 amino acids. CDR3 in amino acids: CASGRRSNTGELFF. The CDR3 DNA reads TGTGCCAGTGGGAGACGCTCGAACACCGGGGAGCTGTTTTTT.

The CDR3 DNA sequence: TGCGCCAGCAGCTCCACAATCGGCTCCGCAGCGTACAATGAGCAGTTCTTC. Its protein product is CASSSTIGSAAYNEQFF. V gene TRBV5-1 combines with J gene TRBJ2-1; D ambiguous. The germline CDR1 and CDR2 sequences are SGHRS and YFSETQ. V was trimmed by 3 bases and J by 4 bases, leaving 20 bases between them. The CDR3 contains 17 residues.

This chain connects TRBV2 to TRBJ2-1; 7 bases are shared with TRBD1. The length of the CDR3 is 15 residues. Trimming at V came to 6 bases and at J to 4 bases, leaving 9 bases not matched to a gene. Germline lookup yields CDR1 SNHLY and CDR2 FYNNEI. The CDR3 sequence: CASRTGSLKYNEQFF. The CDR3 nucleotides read TGTGCCAGCAGGACAGGGTCCCTGAAATACAATGAGCAGTTCTTC.

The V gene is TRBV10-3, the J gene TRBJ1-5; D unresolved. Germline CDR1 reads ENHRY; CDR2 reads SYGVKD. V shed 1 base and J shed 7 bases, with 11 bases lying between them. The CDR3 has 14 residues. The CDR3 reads CAISELATNQPQHF. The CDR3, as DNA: TGTGCCATCAGTGAGTTGGCTACCAACCAGCCCCAGCATTTT.